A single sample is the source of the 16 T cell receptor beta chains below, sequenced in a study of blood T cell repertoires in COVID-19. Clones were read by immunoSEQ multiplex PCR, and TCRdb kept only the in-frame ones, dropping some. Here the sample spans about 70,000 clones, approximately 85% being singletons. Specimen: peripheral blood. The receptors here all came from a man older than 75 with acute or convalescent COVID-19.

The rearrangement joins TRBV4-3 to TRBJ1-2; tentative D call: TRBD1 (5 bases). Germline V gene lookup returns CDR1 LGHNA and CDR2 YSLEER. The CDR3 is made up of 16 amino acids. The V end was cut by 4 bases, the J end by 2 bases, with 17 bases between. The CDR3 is CASSRQTAGYNYGYTF. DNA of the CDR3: TGCGCCAGCAGCCGTCAGACAGCAGGGTACAACTATGGCTACACCTTC.

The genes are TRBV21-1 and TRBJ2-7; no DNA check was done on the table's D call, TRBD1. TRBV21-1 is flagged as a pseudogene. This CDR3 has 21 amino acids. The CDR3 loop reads CASSKVQDVGRGRSSSYEQYF. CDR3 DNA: TGTGCCAGCAGCAAAGTTCAGGATGTCGGCAGGGGGCGAAGTAGTTCCTACGAGCAGTACTTC.

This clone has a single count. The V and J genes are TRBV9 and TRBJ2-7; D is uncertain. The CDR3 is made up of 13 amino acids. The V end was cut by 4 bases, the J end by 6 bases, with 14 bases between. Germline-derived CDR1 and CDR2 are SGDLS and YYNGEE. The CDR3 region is CASSLGPPGEQYF. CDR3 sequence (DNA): TGTGCCAGCAGCTTGGGCCCTCCTGGCGAGCAGTACTTC.

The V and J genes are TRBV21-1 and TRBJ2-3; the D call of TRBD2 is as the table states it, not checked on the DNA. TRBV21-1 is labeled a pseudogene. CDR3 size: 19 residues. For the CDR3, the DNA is TGTGCCAGCAGGCCCCTTCTAGCGGGTTTTACTACCCCCACAGATACGCAGTATTTT. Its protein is CASRPLLAGFTTPTDTQYF.

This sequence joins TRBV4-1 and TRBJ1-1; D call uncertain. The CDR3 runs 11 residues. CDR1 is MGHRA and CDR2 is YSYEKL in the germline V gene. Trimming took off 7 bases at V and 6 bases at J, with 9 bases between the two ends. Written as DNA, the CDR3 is TGCGCCAGCACCGGGTTTTCTGAAGCTTTCTTT. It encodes CASTGFSEAFF.

The CDR3 loop is CASSQGQSSYNEQFF. The CDR3 nucleotides read TGCGCCAGCAGCCAAGGACAGAGCTCCTACAATGAGCAGTTCTTC. The chain combines TRBV4-3 with TRBJ2-1, with D possibly matching TRBD1 (5 bases). There are 15 residues in the CDR3. Germline V gene lookup returns CDR1 LGHNA and CDR2 YSLEER. V was shortened by 1 base and J by 0 bases, with 7 bases between the two germline ends.

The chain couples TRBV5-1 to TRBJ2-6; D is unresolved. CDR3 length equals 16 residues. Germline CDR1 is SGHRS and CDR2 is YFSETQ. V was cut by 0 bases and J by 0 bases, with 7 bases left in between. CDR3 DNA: TGCGCCAGCAGCTTGGTACCGGTCTCTGGGGCCAACGTCCTGACTTTC. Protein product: CASSLVPVSGANVLTF.

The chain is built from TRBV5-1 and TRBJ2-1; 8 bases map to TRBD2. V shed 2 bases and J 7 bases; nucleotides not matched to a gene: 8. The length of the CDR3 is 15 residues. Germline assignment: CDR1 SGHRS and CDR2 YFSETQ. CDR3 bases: TGCGCCAGCAGCTTACGAGCGGGGGAGGAGAATGAGCAGTTCTTC. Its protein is CASSLRAGEENEQFF.

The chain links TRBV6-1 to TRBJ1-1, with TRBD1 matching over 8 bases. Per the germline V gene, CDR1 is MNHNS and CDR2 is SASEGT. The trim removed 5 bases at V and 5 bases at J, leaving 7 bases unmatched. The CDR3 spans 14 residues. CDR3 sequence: CASSFQQGETEAFF. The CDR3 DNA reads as TGTGCCAGCAGTTTTCAACAGGGGGAGACTGAAGCTTTCTTT.

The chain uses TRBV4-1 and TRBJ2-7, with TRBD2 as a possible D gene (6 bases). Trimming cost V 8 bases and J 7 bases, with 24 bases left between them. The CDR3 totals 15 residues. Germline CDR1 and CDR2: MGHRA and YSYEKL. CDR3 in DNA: TGCGCCAGCTCCTACTTCCGGGACTTCTCTAGGGAGCAGTACTTC. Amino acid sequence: CASSYFRDFSREQYF.

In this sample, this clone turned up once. The DNA for the CDR3 is TGTGCCAGCAGGATTAAATTCCGTGGACTAGCGGTGTCGGGTACGCAGTATTTT. Amino acids: CASRIKFRGLAVSGTQYF. The V and J genes are TRBV28 and TRBJ2-3, with 10 bases identical to TRBD2. There are 18 residues in the CDR3. V shed 6 bases, J shed 8 bases, and the junction held 20 bases outside the gene matches. Germline V gives CDR1 MDHEN, CDR2 SYDVKM.

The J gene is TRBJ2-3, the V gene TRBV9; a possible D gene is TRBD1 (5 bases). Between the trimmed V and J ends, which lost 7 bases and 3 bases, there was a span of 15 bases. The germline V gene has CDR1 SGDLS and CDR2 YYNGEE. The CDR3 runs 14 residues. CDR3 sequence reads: CASQGRGSTDTQYF. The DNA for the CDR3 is TGTGCCAGCCAGGGAAGGGGTAGTACAGATACGCAGTATTTT.

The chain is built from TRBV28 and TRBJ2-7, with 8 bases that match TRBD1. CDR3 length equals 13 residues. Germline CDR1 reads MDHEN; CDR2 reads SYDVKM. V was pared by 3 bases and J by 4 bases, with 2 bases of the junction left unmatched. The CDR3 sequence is CASSFQGAYEQYF. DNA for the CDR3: TGTGCCAGCAGTTTTCAGGGGGCTTACGAGCAGTACTTC.

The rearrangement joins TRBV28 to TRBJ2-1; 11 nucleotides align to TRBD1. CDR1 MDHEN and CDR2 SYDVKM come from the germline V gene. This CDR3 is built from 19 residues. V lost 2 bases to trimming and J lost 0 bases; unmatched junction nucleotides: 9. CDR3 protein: CASSLLGTGGSSSYNEQFF. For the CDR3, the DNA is TGTGCCAGCAGTTTACTTGGGACAGGGGGATCAAGCTCCTACAATGAGCAGTTCTTC.

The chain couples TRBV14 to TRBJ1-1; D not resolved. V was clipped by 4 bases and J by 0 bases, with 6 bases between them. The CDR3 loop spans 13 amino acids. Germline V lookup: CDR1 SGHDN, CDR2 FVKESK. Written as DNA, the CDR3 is TGTGCCAGCAGCCTCAACATGAACACTGAAGCTTTCTTT. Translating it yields CASSLNMNTEAFF.

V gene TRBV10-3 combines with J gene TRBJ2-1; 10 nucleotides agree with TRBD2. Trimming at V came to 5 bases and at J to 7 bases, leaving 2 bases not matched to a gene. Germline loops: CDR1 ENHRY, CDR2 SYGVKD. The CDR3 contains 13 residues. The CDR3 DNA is TGTGCCATCAGTCAGCGGGAGGGTAATGAGCAGTTCTTC. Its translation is CAISQREGNEQFF.